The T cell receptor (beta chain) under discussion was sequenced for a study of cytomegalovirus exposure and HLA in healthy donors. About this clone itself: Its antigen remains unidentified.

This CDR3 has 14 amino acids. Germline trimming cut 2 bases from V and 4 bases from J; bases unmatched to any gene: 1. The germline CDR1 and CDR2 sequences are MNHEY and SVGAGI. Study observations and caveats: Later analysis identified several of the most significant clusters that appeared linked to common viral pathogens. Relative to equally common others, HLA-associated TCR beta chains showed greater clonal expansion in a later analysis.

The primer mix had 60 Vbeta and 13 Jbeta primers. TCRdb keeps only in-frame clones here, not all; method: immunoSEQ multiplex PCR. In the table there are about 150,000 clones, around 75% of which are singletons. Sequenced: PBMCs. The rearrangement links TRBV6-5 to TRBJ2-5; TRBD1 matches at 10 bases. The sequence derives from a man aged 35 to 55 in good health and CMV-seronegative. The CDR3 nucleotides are TGTGCCAGCAGTTACGGACAGGGGGGAGAGACCCAGTACTTC. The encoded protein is CASSYGQGGETQYF.